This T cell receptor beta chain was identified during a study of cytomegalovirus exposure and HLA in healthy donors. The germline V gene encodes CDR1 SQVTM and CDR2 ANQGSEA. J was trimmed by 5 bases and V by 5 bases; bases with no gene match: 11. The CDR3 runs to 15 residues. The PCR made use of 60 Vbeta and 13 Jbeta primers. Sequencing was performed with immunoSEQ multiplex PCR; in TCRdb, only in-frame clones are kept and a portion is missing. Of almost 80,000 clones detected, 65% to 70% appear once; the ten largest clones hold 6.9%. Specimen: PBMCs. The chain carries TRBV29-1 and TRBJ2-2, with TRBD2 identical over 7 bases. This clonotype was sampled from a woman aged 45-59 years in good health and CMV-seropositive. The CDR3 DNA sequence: TGCAGCGTTCCCCAGGGCCGGGAGGAGACCGGGGAGCTGTTTTTT. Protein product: CSVPQGREETGELFF.